The 30 T cell receptor beta chains listed next were all sequenced from one sample in a study of human thymus T cells. TCRdb's copy holds only in-frame clones and misses some; the assay was immunoSEQ multiplex PCR. The sample holds some 130,000 clones, around 96% seen once. Obtained as resections during corrective heart surgery, the thymus tissue was then studied. The sequenced sample was thymus tissue. These receptors were obtained from a boy in the first two years of life with a congenital heart defect but otherwise immunologically healthy.

The CDR3 nucleotides are TGTGCCAGCAGCCAAGAAGGGGCAGGGGGCCATGGGACTGAAGCTTTCTTT. Its translation is CASSQEGAGGHGTEAFF. V usage is TRBV14 and J usage is TRBJ1-1, with 8 bases fitting TRBD1. CDR1 and CDR2 (germline): SGHDN, FVKESK. Trimming took 0 bases from V and 5 from J; bases not matched to a gene: 11. The CDR3 sequence is 17 residues long.

The chain recombines TRBV28 with TRBJ1-3; 8 bases fit TRBD1. This CDR3 has 15 amino acids. Trimming removed 2 bases from V and 4 bases from J; junction bases left unmatched: 4. Germline values: CDR1 MDHEN, CDR2 SYDVKM. DNA of the CDR3: TGTGCCAGCAGTTTAGCCCGGGACAGGGGAAACACCATATATTTT. Translation: CASSLARDRGNTIYF.

V usage is TRBV5-1 and J usage is TRBJ2-2; D call uncertain. CDR3 length: 13 residues. Germline lookup yields CDR1 SGHRS and CDR2 YFSETQ. With 5 bases removed from V and 5 bases from J, the gap between germline ends came to 10 bases. The DNA for the CDR3 is TGCGCCAGCAGAGATAGGCAGACCGGGGAGCTGTTTTTT. Translating gives CASRDRQTGELFF.

CDR3 residues: CASSLTKDGGNEKLFF. As DNA, the CDR3 is TGTGCCAGCAGTCTTACCAAGGACGGGGGGAATGAAAAACTGTTTTTT. The J gene is TRBJ1-4, the V gene TRBV28, with D possibly matching TRBD1 (5 bases). V was pared by 5 bases and J by 5 bases, with 18 bases between. CDR1 and CDR2 from the germline V gene are MDHEN and SYDVKM. This CDR3 is built from 16 residues.

The chain has TRBV27 and TRBJ2-1; 7 bases match TRBD2. The CDR3 consists of 15 residues. The V gene's germline CDR1 is MNHEY and CDR2 SMNVEV (reference sequence). Trimming cost V 3 bases and J 7 bases; bases outside gene matches: 9. Here the CDR3 reads CASSFGRGRGNEQFF. For the CDR3, the DNA is TGTGCCAGCAGTTTTGGGAGGGGACGAGGGAATGAGCAGTTCTTC.

This chain joins TRBV4-3 and TRBJ1-4; possible D gene TRBD1, 5 bases. This CDR3 comprises 15 residues. Germline values: CDR1 LGHNA, CDR2 YSLEER. Trimming left V 1 base short and J 13 bases short, with 19 bases between. The CDR3 here is CASSQVEGSQGRLFF. The CDR3 DNA follows: TGCGCCAGCAGCCAAGTAGAAGGGTCCCAGGGTAGACTGTTTTTT.

This chain joins TRBV7-6 and TRBJ2-5; 8 positions agree with TRBD2. This CDR3 comprises 15 residues. J was trimmed by 7 bases and V by 5 bases; bases with no gene match: 12. Germline-derived CDR1 and CDR2 are SGHVS and FNYEAQ. CDR3 residues: CASSPHRGGLGTQYF. DNA of the CDR3: TGTGCCAGCAGCCCCCATCGGGGGGGCCTAGGGACCCAGTACTTC.

V and J are TRBV27 and TRBJ2-3; 8 bases map to TRBD2. The CDR3 length is 15 residues. Germline V gives CDR1 MNHEY, CDR2 SMNVEV (reference sequence). V was pared by 7 bases and J by 5 bases, with 11 bases of the junction left unmatched. The CDR3 region is CASTSPGLEKDTQYF. In nucleotides, the CDR3 is TGTGCCAGCACCTCACCGGGACTAGAGAAAGATACGCAGTATTTT.

This clone was counted a single time. This chain joins TRBV15 and TRBJ2-7, with TRBD2 matching over 8 bases. CDR3 length: 15 residues. Per germline, CDR1 LNHNV and CDR2 YYDKDF (reference sequence). With V trimmed by 0 bases and J by 4 bases, 5 bases remained unmatched. CDR3 protein: CATSRDRLAPYEQYF. The DNA for the CDR3 is TGTGCCACCAGCAGAGATAGACTAGCGCCTTACGAGCAGTACTTC.

The rearrangement links TRBV9 to TRBJ1-3, with TRBD1 as a possible D gene (5 bases). Germline V gene lookup returns CDR1 SGDLS and CDR2 YYNGEE. CDR3 length: 17 residues. The ends were cut back, 0 bases at V and 0 bases at J, with 13 bases in the middle. CDR3 DNA sequence: TGTGCCAGCAGCGTAGGCCCAGGGCCCAGCTCTGGAAACACCATATATTTT. It translates to CASSVGPGPSSGNTIYF. Together with reference TRBV9 and TRBJ1-3, the CDR3 gives the full variable domain: DSGVTQTPKHLITATGQRVTLRCSPRSGDLSVYWYQQSLDQGLQFLIQYYNGEERAKGNILERFSAQQFPDLHSELNLSSLELGDSALYFCASSVGPGPSSGNTIYFGEGSWLTVV.

CDR3 amino acids: CASSFPTSGGRYEQYF. For the CDR3, the DNA is TGTGCCAGCAGCTTCCCGACTAGCGGGGGCCGGTACGAGCAGTACTTC. The chain couples TRBV7-9 to TRBJ2-7, with 12 bases aligning to TRBD2. This CDR3 is 16 amino acids long. Germline lookup yields CDR1 SEHNR and CDR2 FQNEAQ (reference sequence). Losses at the gene ends were 3 bases for V and 4 bases for J; bases not matched to a gene: 7.

This chain links TRBV11-2 with TRBJ2-7; D is unclear. Germline V gene sequence: CDR1 SGHAT, CDR2 FQNNGV. The V gene lost 8 bases and the J gene lost 2 bases, with 7 bases spanning the gap. The CDR3 totals 11 residues. In nucleotides, the CDR3 is TGTGCCAGCGGCCCACCCTACGAGCAGTACTTC. Residues: CASGPPYEQYF.

The V gene is TRBV27, the J gene TRBJ2-7; 7 bases are a match to TRBD1. The CDR3 length is 15 residues. Germline assignment: CDR1 MNHEY and CDR2 SMNVEV (reference sequence). With 6 bases clipped from V and 1 base from J, the junction kept 9 bases outside the gene matches. CDR3 sequence reads: CASRWGTANSYEQYF. CDR3 DNA: TGTGCCAGCAGGTGGGGGACAGCAAATTCCTACGAGCAGTACTTC.

The chain carries TRBV2 and TRBJ2-5; TRBD2 matches 7 bases. Trimming cost V 6 bases and J 1 base; bases outside gene matches: 17. The CDR3 runs 18 residues. In germline, CDR1 is SNHLY, CDR2 FYNNEI. The CDR3 sequence: CASSAWGGSPSRQETQYF. CDR3 in DNA: TGTGCCAGCAGCGCATGGGGGGGTTCACCCTCACGCCAAGAGACCCAGTACTTC. Filled out from reference TRBV2 and TRBJ2-5, the complete variable domain reads EPEVTQTPSHQVTQMGQEVILRCVPISNHLYFYWYRQILGQKVEFLVSFYNNEISEKSEIFDDQFSVERPDGSNFTLKIRSTKLEDSAMYFCASSAWGGSPSRQETQYFGPGTRLLVL.

V is TRBV7-6 and J is TRBJ1-3; 8 positions agree with TRBD1. Per the germline V gene, CDR1 is SGHVS and CDR2 is FNYEAQ. The CDR3 is 16 amino acids. The V segment lost 5 bases and the J segment 4 bases; nucleotides outside the gene matches: 10. As DNA, the CDR3 is TGTGCCAGCAGCCGCGGGCGGCACAGGGGGGGAAACACCATATATTTT. It specifies CASSRGRHRGGNTIYF.

The genes are TRBV14 and TRBJ2-2; D gene unclear. The V end was cut by 4 bases, the J end by 3 bases, with 9 bases between. The CDR3 extends over 14 amino acids. The germline CDR1 and CDR2 sequences are SGHDN and FVKESK. The CDR3 protein is CASSLGIDTGELFF. The CDR3 DNA follows: TGTGCCAGCAGCCTGGGAATCGACACCGGGGAGCTGTTTTTT.

This clone has only one observation. The CDR3, as DNA: TGCGCCAGCAGCCAAGACTCTCCGACACCGAGGAAGGCGAACACTGAAGCTTTCTTT. This encodes CASSQDSPTPRKANTEAFF. This chain connects TRBV4-1 to TRBJ1-1; D is uncertain. The V and J ends lost 0 bases and 1 base respectively, with 21 bases between them. The germline V gene encodes CDR1 MGHRA and CDR2 YSYEKL. CDR3 length equals 19 residues.

V and J are TRBV5-4 and TRBJ1-1; D call uncertain. V lost 0 bases to trimming and J lost 0 bases, with 12 bases between them. CDR1 SGHNT and CDR2 YYREEE come from the germline V gene (reference sequence). This CDR3 is 16 amino acids long. CDR3 DNA sequence: TGTGCCAGCAGCTTGGGGGTGCGGCAGCTGAACACTGAAGCTTTCTTT. Translation: CASSLGVRQLNTEAFF.

This clone was observed a few times. V and J are TRBV19 and TRBJ1-1; possible D gene TRBD1, 6 bases. Deletions cut 1 base from V and 3 bases from J, with 9 bases between. This CDR3 is 14 amino acids long. Germline V CDR1 and CDR2: LNHDA, SQIVND (reference sequence). CDR3 region: CASSIGTVDTEAFF. Here the CDR3 DNA reads TGTGCCAGTAGTATAGGGACAGTGGACACTGAAGCTTTCTTT.

The CDR3 sequence: CASSSPEEVPNYGYTF. CDR3 DNA sequence: TGTGCCAGCAGTTCCCCGGAGGAGGTCCCTAACTATGGCTACACCTTC. The chain carries TRBV28 and TRBJ1-2, with D uncertain. The CDR3 length is 16 residues. V gave up 4 bases and J gave up 0 bases, with 15 bases separating them. CDR1 and CDR2 (germline): MDHEN, SYDVKM.

This rearrangement joins TRBV5-6 to TRBJ2-5; a weak D match, TRBD1 (6 bases). The germline V and J ends were trimmed by 4 bases and 13 bases, with 17 bases remaining between them. Germline CDR1 reads SGHDT; CDR2 reads YYEEEE. CDR3 length equals 12 residues. CDR3 protein: CASSAAKGGPYF. DNA of the CDR3: TGTGCCAGCAGCGCCGCTAAAGGGGGTCCGTACTTC. Filled out from reference TRBV5-6 and TRBJ2-5, the complete variable domain reads DAGVTQSPTHLIKTRGQQVTLRCSPKSGHDTVSWYQQALGQGPQFIFQYYEEEERQRGNFPDRFSGHQFPNYSSELNVNALLLGDSALYLCASSAAKGGPYFGPGTRLLVL.

V usage is TRBV6-8 and J usage is TRBJ2-5, with D possibly TRBD2 on 5 matching bases. V lost 7 bases and J lost 7, with 13 bases in between. Germline V lookup: CDR1 MNHGY, CDR2 SAAAGT. The CDR3 extends over 12 amino acids. The CDR3 DNA follows: TGTGCCAGCAACCCGGGTGAGGGGACCCAGTACTTC. It translates to CASNPGEGTQYF.

The V call is TRBV4-1, the J call TRBJ2-7; D not certain. Per germline, CDR1 MGHRA and CDR2 YSYEKL. This CDR3 has 17 residues. Trimming took 4 bases from V and 8 from J, leaving 27 bases between them. CDR3 coding DNA: TGCGCCAGCAGCCCCGATAGCCTGCCACCGTTCCCTACGAAGCAGTACTTC. This translates into CASSPDSLPPFPTKQYF.

The rearrangement uses TRBV5-4 and TRBJ2-1; 9 bases map to TRBD2. The CDR3 loop spans 16 amino acids. Trimming took 3 bases from V and 5 from J; bases not matched to a gene: 9. The germline gives CDR1 SGHNT, CDR2 YYREEE (reference sequence). As DNA, the CDR3 is TGTGCCAGCAGCTCGCTCTTGAGCGGGGGGAACAATGAGCAGTTCTTC. It yields the protein CASSSLLSGGNNEQFF. Based on the CDR3 plus reference TRBV5-4 and TRBJ2-1, the full variable domain is ETGVTQSPTHLIKTRGQQVTLRCSSQSGHNTVSWYQQALGQGPQFIFQYYREEENGRGNFPPRFSGLQFPNYSSELNVNALELDDSALYLCASSSLLSGGNNEQFFGPGTRLTVL.

V and J are TRBV19 and TRBJ1-2; D uncertain. From germline, CDR1 is LNHDA and CDR2 SQIVND (reference sequence). The CDR3 runs 11 residues. The ends were cut back, 2 bases at V and 8 bases at J, with 6 bases in the middle. The CDR3 DNA reads as TGTGCCAGTAGTATAAAGGGAGGCTACACCTTC. This translates into CASSIKGGYTF.

The gene calls are TRBV4-2 and TRBJ2-7, with TRBD2 identical over 10 bases. Trimming removed 4 bases from V and 7 bases from J; junction bases left unmatched: 7. This CDR3 has 14 amino acids. Germline V gene data show CDR1 as LGHNA and CDR2 as YNFKEQ. The CDR3 coding sequence is TGTGCCAGCAGCCTTTCCCAGCGGGGGGGTGAGCAGTACTTC. It specifies CASSLSQRGGEQYF.

This chain joins TRBV9 and TRBJ1-1; the D is unclear. The V gene's germline CDR1 is SGDLS and CDR2 YYNGEE. The CDR3 totals 15 residues. V lost 3 bases to trimming and J lost 5 bases, with 17 bases between them. DNA for the CDR3: TGTGCCAGCAGCGGACGGGAGCGGGCGGGAACTGAAGCTTTCTTT. This codes for CASSGRERAGTEAFF.

This chain joins TRBV5-1 and TRBJ1-2; no reliable D call. Trimming removed 5 bases at V and 2 bases at J, with 13 bases between. Germline CDR1 is SGHRS and CDR2 is YFSETQ. The CDR3 loop spans 14 amino acids. CDR3 DNA: TGCGCCAGCAGACGAATACCGAACAACTATGGCTACACCTTC. Translation gives CASRRIPNNYGYTF.

This chain joins TRBV4-3 and TRBJ1-2; 7 bases align to TRBD1. The CDR3 length is 16 residues. Germline values: CDR1 LGHNA, CDR2 YSLEER. After removal of 5 bases from V and 7 bases from J, the junction contained 16 bases not matched to a gene. The CDR3 sequence: CASSWAGQTTELGYTF. In nucleotides, the CDR3 is TGCGCCAGCAGCTGGGCGGGACAGACCACGGAGCTTGGCTACACCTTC.

The rearrangement links TRBV27 to TRBJ1-2; a possible D gene is TRBD1 (5 bases). V was cut by 3 bases and J by 4 bases, with 21 bases left in between. This CDR3 has 17 amino acids. Germline V CDR1 and CDR2: MNHEY, SMNVEV (reference sequence). The CDR3 DNA reads as TGTGCCAGCAGTTTCTCCCCGGTCAGGGACGAAAGCTATGGCTACACCTTC. The encoded protein is CASSFSPVRDESYGYTF.